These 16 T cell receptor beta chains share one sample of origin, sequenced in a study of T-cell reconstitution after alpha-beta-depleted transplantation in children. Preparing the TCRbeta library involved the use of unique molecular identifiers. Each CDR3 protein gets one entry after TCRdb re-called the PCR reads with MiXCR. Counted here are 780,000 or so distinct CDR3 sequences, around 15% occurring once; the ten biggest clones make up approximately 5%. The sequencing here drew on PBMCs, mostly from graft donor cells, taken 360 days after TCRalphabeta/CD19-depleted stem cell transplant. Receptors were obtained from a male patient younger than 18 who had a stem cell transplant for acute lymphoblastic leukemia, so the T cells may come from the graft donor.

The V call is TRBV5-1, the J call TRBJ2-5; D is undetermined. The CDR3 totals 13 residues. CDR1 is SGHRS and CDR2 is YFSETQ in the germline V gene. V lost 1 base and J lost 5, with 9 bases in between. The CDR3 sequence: CASSLRGDETQYF. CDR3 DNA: TGCGCCAGCAGCTTGCGTGGAGACGAGACCCAGTACTTC.

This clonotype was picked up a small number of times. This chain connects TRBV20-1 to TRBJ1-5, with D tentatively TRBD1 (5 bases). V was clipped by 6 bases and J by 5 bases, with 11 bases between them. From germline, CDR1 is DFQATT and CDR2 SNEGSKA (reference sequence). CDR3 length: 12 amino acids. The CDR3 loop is CSAVAGYQPQHF. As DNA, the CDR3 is TGCAGTGCCGTCGCAGGGTATCAGCCCCAGCATTTT.

This CDR3 is CASSLAGFNEQYF. In DNA form, the CDR3 reads TGTGCCAGCAGCTTAGCTGGGTTCAACGAGCAGTACTTC. This chain links TRBV7-9 with TRBJ2-7; D gene unclear. From germline, CDR1 is SEHNR and CDR2 FQNEAQ (reference sequence). The CDR3 extends over 13 amino acids. The ends were cut back, 0 bases at V and 5 bases at J, with 8 bases in the middle.

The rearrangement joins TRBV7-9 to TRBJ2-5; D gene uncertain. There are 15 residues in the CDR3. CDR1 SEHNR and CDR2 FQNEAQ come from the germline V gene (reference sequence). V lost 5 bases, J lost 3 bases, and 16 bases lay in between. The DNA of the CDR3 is TGTGCCAGCAGCCTGCGTGACTCGTACAAAGAGACCCAGTACTTC. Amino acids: CASSLRDSYKETQYF.

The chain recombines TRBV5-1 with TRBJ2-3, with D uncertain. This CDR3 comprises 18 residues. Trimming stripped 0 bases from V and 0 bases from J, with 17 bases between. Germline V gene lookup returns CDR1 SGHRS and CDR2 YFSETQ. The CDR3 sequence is CASSLESLGALSTDTQYF. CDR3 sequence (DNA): TGCGCCAGCAGCTTGGAATCGTTAGGAGCACTAAGCACAGATACGCAGTATTTT.

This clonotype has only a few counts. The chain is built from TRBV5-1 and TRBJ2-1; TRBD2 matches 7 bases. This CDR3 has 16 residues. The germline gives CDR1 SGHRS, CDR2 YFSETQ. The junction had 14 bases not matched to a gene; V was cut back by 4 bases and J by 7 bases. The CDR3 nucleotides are TGCGCCAGCAGCGTCGACTCTTTGGGGAGGGATAATGAGCAGTTCTTC. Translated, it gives CASSVDSLGRDNEQFF.

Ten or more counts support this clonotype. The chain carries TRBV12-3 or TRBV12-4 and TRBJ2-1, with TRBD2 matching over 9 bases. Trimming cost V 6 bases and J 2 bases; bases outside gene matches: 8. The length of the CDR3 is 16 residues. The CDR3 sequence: CASRGLAVGTYNEQFF. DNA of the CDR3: TGTGCCAGCAGGGGACTAGCAGTGGGGACCTACAATGAGCAGTTCTTC.

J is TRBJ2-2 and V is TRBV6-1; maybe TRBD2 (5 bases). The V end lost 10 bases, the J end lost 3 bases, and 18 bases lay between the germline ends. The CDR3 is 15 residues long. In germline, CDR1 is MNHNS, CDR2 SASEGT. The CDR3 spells CATSPPSLYTGELFF. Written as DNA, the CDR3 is TGTGCCACGAGTCCCCCTAGCTTGTACACCGGGGAGCTGTTTTTT.

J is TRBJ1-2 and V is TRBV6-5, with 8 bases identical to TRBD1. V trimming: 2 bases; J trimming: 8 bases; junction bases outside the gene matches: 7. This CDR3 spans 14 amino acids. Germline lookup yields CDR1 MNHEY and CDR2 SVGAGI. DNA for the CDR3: TGTGCCAGCAGTTACACGGACAGGGCAAAGGGCTACACCTTC. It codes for CASSYTDRAKGYTF.

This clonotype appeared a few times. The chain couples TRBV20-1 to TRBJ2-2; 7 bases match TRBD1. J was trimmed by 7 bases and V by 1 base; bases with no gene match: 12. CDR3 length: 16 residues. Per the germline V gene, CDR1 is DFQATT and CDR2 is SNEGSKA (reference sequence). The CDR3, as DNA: TGCAGTGCTAGAGTCATGACAGGGAAAGTCTTCGGGGAGCTGTTTTTT. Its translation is CSARVMTGKVFGELFF.

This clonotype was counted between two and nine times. CDR3 in amino acids: CASSSTGGVGETQYF. The CDR3 DNA sequence: TGTGCCAGCAGTTCGACAGGGGGCGTCGGAGAGACCCAGTACTTC. The chain links TRBV12-3 or TRBV12-4 to TRBJ2-5; the match to TRBD1 covers 10 bases. V gave up 4 bases and J gave up 4 bases; unmatched junction bases: 6. CDR3 size: 15 residues.

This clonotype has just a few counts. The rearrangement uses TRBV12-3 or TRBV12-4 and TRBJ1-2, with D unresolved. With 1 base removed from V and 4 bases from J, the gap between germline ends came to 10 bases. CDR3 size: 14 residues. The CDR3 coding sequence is TGTGCCAGCAGTTTAGGAGACTCCGCCTATGGCTACACCTTC. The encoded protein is CASSLGDSAYGYTF.

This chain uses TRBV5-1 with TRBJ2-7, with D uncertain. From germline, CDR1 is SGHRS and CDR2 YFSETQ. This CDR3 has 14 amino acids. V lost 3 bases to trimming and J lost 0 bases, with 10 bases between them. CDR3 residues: CASSSPKASYEQYF. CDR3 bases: TGCGCCAGCAGCTCACCTAAGGCCTCCTACGAGCAGTACTTC.

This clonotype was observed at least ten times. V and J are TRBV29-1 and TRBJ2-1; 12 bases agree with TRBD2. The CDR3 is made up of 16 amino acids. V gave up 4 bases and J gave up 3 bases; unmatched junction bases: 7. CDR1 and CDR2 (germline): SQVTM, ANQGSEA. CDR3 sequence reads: CSVGGSSGRGYNEQFF. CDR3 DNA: TGCAGCGTTGGGGGATCTAGCGGGAGGGGCTACAATGAGCAGTTCTTC.

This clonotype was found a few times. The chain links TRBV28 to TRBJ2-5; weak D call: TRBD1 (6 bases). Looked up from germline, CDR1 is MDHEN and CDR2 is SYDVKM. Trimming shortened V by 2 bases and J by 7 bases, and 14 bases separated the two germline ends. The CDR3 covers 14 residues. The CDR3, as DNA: TGTGCCAGCAGTTTAGGGGGCCTAAGCGTGACCCAGTACTTC. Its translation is CASSLGGLSVTQYF.

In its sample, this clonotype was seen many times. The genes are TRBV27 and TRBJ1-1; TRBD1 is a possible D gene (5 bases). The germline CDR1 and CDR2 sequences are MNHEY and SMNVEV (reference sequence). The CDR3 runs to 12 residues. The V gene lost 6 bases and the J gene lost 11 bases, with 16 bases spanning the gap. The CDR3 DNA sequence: TGTGCCAGCAGCAAGCCTACAGGTGCGGCTTTCTTT. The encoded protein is CASSKPTGAAFF.